This TCR beta chain was identified during a study of Ad26.COV2.S vaccination and SARS-CoV-2 variants. Overall study findings and caveats: Substantial post-vaccination breadth of spike-specific CD8+ and CD4+ T cell responses was reported.

The CDR3 covers 19 residues. Germline V CDR1 and CDR2: SGHVS, FQNEAQ. Germline trimming cut 1 base from V and 2 bases from J; bases unmatched to any gene: 14. To note about this clone: The antigen remains unidentified.

Documented treatment: roughly 18 received Ad26.COV2.S at low or high dose, single or two shots; several received placebo; per-sample allocation not given. Collection of samples fell on day 63 after the first vaccine or placebo injection. Here immunoSEQ multiplex PCR was the method, and the copy in TCRdb shows in-frame clones only, minus some. The sample has around 400,000 clones; 90% are singletons. Sequencing used peripheral blood, obtained in a trial of Ad26.COV2.S vaccine versus placebo. The clonotype comes from a person between 18 and 65 years old who received the Ad26.COV2.S COVID-19 vaccine or a placebo. V is TRBV7-8 and J is TRBJ2-7; the match to TRBD1 covers 10 bases. The CDR3, as DNA: TGTGCCAGCAGCTTAGATGTTAATTCCCGGGACAGGGGAACCTACGAGCAGTACTTC. It codes for CASSLDVNSRDRGTYEQYF.